This T cell receptor (beta chain) was profiled in a study of CXCR3-negative and CXCR3-positive naive CD8 T cells. This CDR3 contains 14 residues. The germline CDR1 and CDR2 sequences are SQVTM and ANQGSEA. 5' RACE with UMI labels generated the TRB cDNA libraries. For each CDR3 protein, TCRdb gives one entry from its re-call of the 5' RACE reads, without DNA. The sample includes about 130,000 distinct CDR3 sequences. J is TRBJ2-1 and V is TRBV29-1. Sequenced material: naive CXCR3- CD8+ T cells from blood. The subset is: CD45RO-CCR7+CD27+CD95- naive CD8+ T cells lacking CXCR3 (TNR3-). The receptor was isolated from a human donor in good health. Some clones in this sample may be carry-over from other donors' samples. CDR3 loop: CSVDTWSSYNEQFF.